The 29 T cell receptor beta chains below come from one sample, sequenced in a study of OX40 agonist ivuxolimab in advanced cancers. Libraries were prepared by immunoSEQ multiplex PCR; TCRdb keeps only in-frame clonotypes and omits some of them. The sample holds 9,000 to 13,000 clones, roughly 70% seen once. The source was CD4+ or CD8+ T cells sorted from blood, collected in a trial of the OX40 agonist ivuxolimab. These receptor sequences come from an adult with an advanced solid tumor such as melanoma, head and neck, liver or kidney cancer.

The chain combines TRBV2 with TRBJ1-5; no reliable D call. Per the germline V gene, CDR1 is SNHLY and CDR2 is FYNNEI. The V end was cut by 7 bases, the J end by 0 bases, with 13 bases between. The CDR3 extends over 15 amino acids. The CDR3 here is CASTPRASSNQPQHF. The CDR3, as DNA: TGTGCCAGCACCCCTAGGGCGAGTAGCAATCAGCCCCAGCATTTT.

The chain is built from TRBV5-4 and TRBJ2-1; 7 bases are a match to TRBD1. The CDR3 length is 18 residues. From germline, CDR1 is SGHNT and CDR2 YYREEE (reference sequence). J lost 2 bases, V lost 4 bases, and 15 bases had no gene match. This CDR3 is CASSPLTGLRTPYNEQFF. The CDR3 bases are TGTGCCAGCAGCCCACTGACAGGGTTGCGAACCCCCTACAATGAGCAGTTCTTC.

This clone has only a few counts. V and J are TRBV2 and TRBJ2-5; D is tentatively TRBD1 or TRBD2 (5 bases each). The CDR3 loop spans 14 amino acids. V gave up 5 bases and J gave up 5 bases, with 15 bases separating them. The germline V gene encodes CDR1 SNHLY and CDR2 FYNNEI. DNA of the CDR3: TGTGCCAGCAGTACGGTCGGGGCAGGGGAGACCCAGTACTTC. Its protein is CASSTVGAGETQYF.

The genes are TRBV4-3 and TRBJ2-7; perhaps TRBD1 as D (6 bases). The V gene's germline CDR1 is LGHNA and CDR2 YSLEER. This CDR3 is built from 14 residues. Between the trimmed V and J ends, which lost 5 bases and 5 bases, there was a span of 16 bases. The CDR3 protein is CASSSSNREHEQYF. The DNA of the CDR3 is TGCGCCAGCAGCTCTTCAAACAGGGAACACGAGCAGTACTTC.

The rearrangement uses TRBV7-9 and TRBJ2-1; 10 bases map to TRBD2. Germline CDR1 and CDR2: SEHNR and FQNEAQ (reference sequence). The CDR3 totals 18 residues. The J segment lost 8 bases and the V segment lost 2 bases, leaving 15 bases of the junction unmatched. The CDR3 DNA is TGTGCCAGCAGCTTACTCCTAGCGGGAGCGGAAAATGGGGATGAGCAGTTCTTC. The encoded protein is CASSLLLAGAENGDEQFF.

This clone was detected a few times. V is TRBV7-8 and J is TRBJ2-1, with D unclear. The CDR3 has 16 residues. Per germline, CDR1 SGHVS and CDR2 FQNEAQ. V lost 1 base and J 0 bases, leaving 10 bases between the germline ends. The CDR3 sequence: CASSLGVLSSYNEQFF. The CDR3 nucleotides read TGTGCCAGCAGCTTAGGGGTTCTAAGCTCCTACAATGAGCAGTTCTTC.

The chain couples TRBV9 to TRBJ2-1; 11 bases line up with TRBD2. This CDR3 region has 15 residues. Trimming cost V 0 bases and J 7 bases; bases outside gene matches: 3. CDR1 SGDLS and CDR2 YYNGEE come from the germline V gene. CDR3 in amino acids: CASSVALAGGNEQFF. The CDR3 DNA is TGTGCCAGCAGCGTAGCTCTAGCGGGAGGTAATGAGCAGTTCTTC.

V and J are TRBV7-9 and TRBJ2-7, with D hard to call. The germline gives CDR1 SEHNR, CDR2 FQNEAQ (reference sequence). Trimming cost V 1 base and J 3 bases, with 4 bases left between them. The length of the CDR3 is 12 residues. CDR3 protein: CASSLGVYEQYF. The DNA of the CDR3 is TGTGCCAGCAGCTTAGGTGTCTACGAGCAGTACTTC.

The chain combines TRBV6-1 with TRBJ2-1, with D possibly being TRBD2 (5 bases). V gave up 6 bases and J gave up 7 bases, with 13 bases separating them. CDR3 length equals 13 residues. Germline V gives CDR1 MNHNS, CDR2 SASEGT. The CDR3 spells CASSTSTENEQFF. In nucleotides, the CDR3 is TGTGCCAGCAGCACTAGTACGGAGAATGAGCAGTTCTTC.

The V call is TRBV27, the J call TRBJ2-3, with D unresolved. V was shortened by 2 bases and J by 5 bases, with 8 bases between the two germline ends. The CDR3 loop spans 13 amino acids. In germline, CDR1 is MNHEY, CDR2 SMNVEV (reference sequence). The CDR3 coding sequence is TGTGCCAGCAGTTTACCCAGAGGAGATACGCAGTATTTT. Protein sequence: CASSLPRGDTQYF.

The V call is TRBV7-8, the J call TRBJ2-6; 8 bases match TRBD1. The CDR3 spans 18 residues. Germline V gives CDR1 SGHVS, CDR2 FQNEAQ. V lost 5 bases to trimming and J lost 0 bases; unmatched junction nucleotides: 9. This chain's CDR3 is CASSPGAGGASGANVLTF. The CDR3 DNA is TGTGCCAGCAGCCCCGGGGCAGGGGGCGCCTCTGGGGCCAACGTCCTGACTTTC. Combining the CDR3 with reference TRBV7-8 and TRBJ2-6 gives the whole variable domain GAGVSQSPRYKVAKRGQDVALRCDPISGHVSLFWYQQALGQGPEFLTYFQNEAQLDKSGLPSDRFFAERPEGSVSTLKIQRTQQEDSAVYLCASSPGAGGASGANVLTFGAGSRLTVL.

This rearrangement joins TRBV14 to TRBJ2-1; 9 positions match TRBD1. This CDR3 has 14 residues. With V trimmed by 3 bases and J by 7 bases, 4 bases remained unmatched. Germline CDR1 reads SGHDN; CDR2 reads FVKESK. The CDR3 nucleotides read TGTGCCAGCAGCCAGACAGGGGGAAAGAATGAGCAGTTCTTC. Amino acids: CASSQTGGKNEQFF.

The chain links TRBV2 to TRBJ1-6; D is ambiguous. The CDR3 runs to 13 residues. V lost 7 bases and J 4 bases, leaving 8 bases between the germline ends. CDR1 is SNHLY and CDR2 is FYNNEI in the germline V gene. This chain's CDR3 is CASNGEYNSPLHF. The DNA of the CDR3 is TGTGCCAGCAACGGAGAGTATAATTCACCCCTCCACTTT.

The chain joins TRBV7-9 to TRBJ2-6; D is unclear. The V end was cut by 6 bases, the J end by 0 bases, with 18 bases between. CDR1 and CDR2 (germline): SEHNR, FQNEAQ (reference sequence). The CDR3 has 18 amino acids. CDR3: CASSPLMTFYSGANVLTF. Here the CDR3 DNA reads TGTGCCAGCAGTCCTCTCATGACATTCTACTCTGGGGCCAACGTCCTGACTTTC.

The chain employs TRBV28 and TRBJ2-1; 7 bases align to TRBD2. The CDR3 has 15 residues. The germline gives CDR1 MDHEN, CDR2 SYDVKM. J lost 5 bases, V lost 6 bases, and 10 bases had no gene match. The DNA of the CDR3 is TGTGCCAGCAGATCCTGGGGGGGACTGAACAATGAGCAGTTCTTC. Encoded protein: CASRSWGGLNNEQFF.

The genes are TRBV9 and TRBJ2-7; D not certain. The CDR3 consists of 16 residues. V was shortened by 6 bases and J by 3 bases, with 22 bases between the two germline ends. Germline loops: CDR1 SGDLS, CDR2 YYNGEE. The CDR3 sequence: CASTSRGRRMVYEQYF. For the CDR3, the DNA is TGTGCCAGCACCTCAAGAGGTCGTAGGATGGTCTACGAGCAGTACTTC.

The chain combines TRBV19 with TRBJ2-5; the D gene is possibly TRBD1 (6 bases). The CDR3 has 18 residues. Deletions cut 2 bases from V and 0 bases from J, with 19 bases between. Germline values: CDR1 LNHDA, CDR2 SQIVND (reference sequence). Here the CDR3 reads CASSISVVRTEDQETQYF. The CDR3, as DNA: TGTGCCAGTAGTATATCGGTCGTTCGGACAGAGGACCAAGAGACCCAGTACTTC.

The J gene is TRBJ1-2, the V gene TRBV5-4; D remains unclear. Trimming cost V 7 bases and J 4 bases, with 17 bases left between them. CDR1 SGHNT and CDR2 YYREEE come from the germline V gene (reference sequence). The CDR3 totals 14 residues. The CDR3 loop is CASLPWASGYGYTF. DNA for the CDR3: TGTGCCAGCCTCCCTTGGGCGTCAGGCTATGGCTACACCTTC.

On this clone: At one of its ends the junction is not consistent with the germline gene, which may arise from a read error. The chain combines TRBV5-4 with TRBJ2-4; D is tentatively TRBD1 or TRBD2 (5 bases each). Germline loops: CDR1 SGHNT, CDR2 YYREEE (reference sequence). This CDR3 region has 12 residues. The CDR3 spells CASSLGGDVRDF. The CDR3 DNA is TGTGCCAGCAGCTTGGGTGGGGACGTCAGGGACTTC.

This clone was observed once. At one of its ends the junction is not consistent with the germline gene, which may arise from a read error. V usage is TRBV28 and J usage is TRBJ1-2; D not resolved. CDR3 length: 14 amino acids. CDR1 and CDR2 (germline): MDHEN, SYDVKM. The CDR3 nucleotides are TGTGCCAGCACCCCCAGTGGGATCAACTATGGCTACATCTTC. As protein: CASTPSGINYGYIF.

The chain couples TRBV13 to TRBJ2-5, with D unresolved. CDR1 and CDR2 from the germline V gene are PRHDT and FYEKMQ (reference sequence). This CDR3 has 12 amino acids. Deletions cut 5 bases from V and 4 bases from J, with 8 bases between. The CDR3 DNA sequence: TGTGCCAGCAGCCCTTGGGGAGAGACCCAGTACTTC. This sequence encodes CASSPWGETQYF.

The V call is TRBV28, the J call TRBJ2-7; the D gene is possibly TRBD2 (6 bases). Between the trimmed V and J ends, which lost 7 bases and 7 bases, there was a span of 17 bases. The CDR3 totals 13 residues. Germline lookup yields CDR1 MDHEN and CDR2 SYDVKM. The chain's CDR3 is CASNKSGTEEQYF. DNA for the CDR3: TGTGCCAGCAATAAATCCGGGACTGAAGAGCAGTACTTC.

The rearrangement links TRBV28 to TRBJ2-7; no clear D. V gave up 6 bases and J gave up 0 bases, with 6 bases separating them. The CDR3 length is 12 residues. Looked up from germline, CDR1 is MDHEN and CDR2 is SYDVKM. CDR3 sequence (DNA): TGTGCCAGCAGCTCCCTCTCCTACGAGCAGTACTTC. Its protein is CASSSLSYEQYF.

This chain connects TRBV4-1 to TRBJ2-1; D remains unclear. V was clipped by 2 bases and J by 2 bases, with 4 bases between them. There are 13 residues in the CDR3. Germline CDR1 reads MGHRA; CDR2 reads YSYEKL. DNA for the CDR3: TGCGCCAGCAGCCAACTCCCCTACAATGAGCAGTTCTTC. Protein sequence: CASSQLPYNEQFF.

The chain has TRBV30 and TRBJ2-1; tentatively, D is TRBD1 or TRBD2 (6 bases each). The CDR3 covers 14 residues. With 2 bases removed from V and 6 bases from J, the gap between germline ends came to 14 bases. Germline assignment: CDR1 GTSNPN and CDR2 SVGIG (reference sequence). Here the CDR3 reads CAWSSIEGGNEQFF. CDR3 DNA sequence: TGTGCCTGGAGTAGCATTGAGGGGGGCAATGAGCAGTTCTTC.

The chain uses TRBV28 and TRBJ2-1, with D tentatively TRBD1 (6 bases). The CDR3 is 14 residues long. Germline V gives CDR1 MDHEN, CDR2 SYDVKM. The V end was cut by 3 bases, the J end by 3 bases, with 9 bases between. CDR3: CASSLTTGYNEQFF. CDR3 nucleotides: TGTGCCAGCAGTTTGACGACAGGCTACAATGAGCAGTTCTTC.

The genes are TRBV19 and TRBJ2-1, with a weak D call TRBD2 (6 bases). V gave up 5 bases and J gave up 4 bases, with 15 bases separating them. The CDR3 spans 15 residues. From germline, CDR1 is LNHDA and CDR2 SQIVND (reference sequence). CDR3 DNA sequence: TGTGCCAGTAGTTCCGGGGGAGTGGGATACAATGAGCAGTTCTTC. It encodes CASSSGGVGYNEQFF.

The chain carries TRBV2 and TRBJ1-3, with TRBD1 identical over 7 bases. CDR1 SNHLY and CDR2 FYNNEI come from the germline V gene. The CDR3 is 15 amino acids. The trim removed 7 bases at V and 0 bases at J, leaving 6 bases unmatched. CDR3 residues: CASNPGQASGNTIYF. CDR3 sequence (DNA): TGTGCCAGCAACCCCGGACAGGCCTCTGGAAACACCATATATTTT.

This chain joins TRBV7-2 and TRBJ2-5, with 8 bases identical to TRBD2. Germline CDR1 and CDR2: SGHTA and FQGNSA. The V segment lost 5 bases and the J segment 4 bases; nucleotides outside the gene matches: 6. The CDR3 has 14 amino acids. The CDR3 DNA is TGTGCCAGCAGCCCAGCGGGAGTTGGAGAGACCCAGTACTTC. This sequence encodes CASSPAGVGETQYF.